These 23 T cell receptor beta chains share one sample of origin, sequenced in a study of beta chain features in type 1 diabetes. The study's findings and limits: Patients with Type 1 diabetes showed moderately but significantly shorter TCRB CDR3s in all four CD4+ subsets.

These receptors' antigens are unknown. All of the isolated RNA was reverse transcribed, so expressed TCRB transcripts were sequenced. Libraries were prepared by immunoSEQ multiplex PCR; TCRdb keeps only in-frame clonotypes and omits some of them. The repertoire includes more than 300,000 clones, approximately 9.9% of them detected once, and about 1% sits in the top ten. The source material was central memory CD4+ T cells from blood. The receptors come from a man aged 30 to 45 with type 1 diabetes.

This clone was detected ten times or more. J is TRBJ2-7 and V is TRBV9; D is ambiguous. Germline loops: CDR1 SGDLS, CDR2 YYNGEE. This CDR3 contains 15 residues. The ends were cut back, 0 bases at V and 2 bases at J, with 12 bases in the middle. The CDR3 is CASSVDARPAYEQYF. The DNA for the CDR3 is TGTGCCAGCAGCGTAGACGCCAGGCCGGCCTACGAGCAGTACTTC.

The chain uses TRBV7-2 and TRBJ2-5; 11 positions agree with TRBD1. Unmatched junction bases numbered 5, after V lost 1 base and J lost 4 bases. CDR3 length equals 16 residues. Looked up from germline, CDR1 is SGHTA and CDR2 is FQGNSA. The CDR3 nucleotides read TGTGCCAGCAGCTTAGATAGGGGGACAGGGGGAGAGACCCAGTACTTC. It yields the protein CASSLDRGTGGETQYF.

The chain joins TRBV7-2 to TRBJ2-3; D uncertain. Between the trimmed V and J ends, which lost 1 base and 7 bases, there was a span of 12 bases. This CDR3 has 14 amino acids. Germline CDR1 and CDR2: SGHTA and FQGNSA. The chain's CDR3 is CASSLVTLVNTQYF. DNA for the CDR3: TGTGCCAGCAGCTTAGTTACGCTAGTTAATACGCAGTATTTT.

The chain links TRBV5-1 to TRBJ1-1; no firm D call. The V end was cut by 4 bases, the J end by 1 base, with 8 bases between. The CDR3 loop spans 13 amino acids. Germline V gene sequence: CDR1 SGHRS, CDR2 YFSETQ. CDR3 in amino acids: CASSDLQNTEAFF. Here the CDR3 DNA reads TGCGCCAGCAGCGATTTACAGAACACTGAAGCTTTCTTT.

The rearrangement joins TRBV19 to TRBJ2-1, with TRBD1 matching 10 bases. This CDR3 contains 14 residues. Unmatched junction bases numbered 5, after V lost 5 bases and J lost 7 bases. Germline V lookup: CDR1 LNHDA, CDR2 SQIVND (reference sequence). CDR3 protein: CASSRQGAWNEQFF. The CDR3 DNA reads as TGTGCCAGTAGTCGACAGGGGGCTTGGAATGAGCAGTTCTTC.

The V and J genes are TRBV29-1 and TRBJ2-7, with TRBD1 matching over 7 bases. J gave up 4 bases and V 2 bases, and 2 bases lay outside the gene matches. Germline-derived CDR1 and CDR2 are SQVTM and ANQGSEA. The CDR3 is made up of 12 amino acids. The CDR3 reads CSVEKGAYEQYF. As DNA, the CDR3 is TGCAGCGTTGAAAAGGGGGCGTACGAGCAGTACTTC.

This clone was recorded a few times. This chain links TRBV5-4 with TRBJ2-3; 7 bases agree with TRBD1. The CDR3 is made up of 15 amino acids. J lost 5 bases, V lost 0 bases, and 6 bases had no gene match. Per the germline V gene, CDR1 is SGHNT and CDR2 is YYREEE (reference sequence). The CDR3, as DNA: TGTGCCAGCAGCTTGGACAGGGGAAGGGGAGATACGCAGTATTTT. It encodes CASSLDRGRGDTQYF.

This clone was picked up a small number of times. The chain links TRBV5-6 to TRBJ1-2, with D unclear. The CDR3 has 12 residues. CDR1 and CDR2 from the germline V gene are SGHDT and YYEEEE. The V and J ends lost 0 bases and 11 bases respectively, with 11 bases between them. The CDR3 here is CASSLDTFGYTF. For the CDR3, the DNA is TGTGCCAGCAGCTTGGACACTTTCGGATACACCTTC.

This clone was observed a handful of times. J is TRBJ2-7 and V is TRBV7-9, with TRBD2 as a possible D gene (5 bases). CDR1 is SEHNR and CDR2 is FQNEAQ in the germline V gene (reference sequence). Trimming left V 5 bases short and J 4 bases short, with 15 bases between. This CDR3 has 14 residues. The CDR3 DNA reads as TGTGCCAGCAGCCCCGACCGGGGTCTGTACGAGCAGTACTTC. This sequence encodes CASSPDRGLYEQYF.

This clone was observed a few times. The chain employs TRBV6-5 and TRBJ2-3; maybe TRBD2 (6 bases). The CDR3 runs to 14 residues. From germline, CDR1 is MNHEY and CDR2 SVGAGI. V dropped 5 bases and J dropped 2 bases, with 11 bases sitting between them. CDR3 sequence reads: CASSPGTATDTQYF. DNA of the CDR3: TGTGCCAGCAGTCCGGGGACTGCCACAGATACGCAGTATTTT.

The chain combines TRBV6-6 with TRBJ1-5; D unresolved. Germline CDR1 MNHNY, CDR2 SVGAGI (reference sequence). Trimming stripped 4 bases from V and 5 bases from J, with 12 bases between. CDR3 length: 14 amino acids. The DNA for the CDR3 is TGTGCCAGCAGTTCCTCTGTCGGGTATCAGCCCCAGCATTTT. Translation gives CASSSSVGYQPQHF.

The genes are TRBV5-4 and TRBJ2-1; D remains unclear. From germline, CDR1 is SGHNT and CDR2 YYREEE (reference sequence). The CDR3 has 13 residues. V gave up 0 bases and J gave up 5 bases, with 6 bases separating them. CDR3 amino acids: CASSLDWNNEQFF. CDR3 nucleotides: TGTGCCAGCAGCTTGGATTGGAACAATGAGCAGTTCTTC.

The V and J genes are TRBV9 and TRBJ2-5; TRBD2 matches 10 bases. J gave up 5 bases and V 2 bases, and 3 bases lay outside the gene matches. The germline V gene has CDR1 SGDLS and CDR2 YYNGEE. The CDR3 runs to 14 residues. This chain's CDR3 is CASSVGLAMETQYF. Here the CDR3 DNA reads TGTGCCAGCAGCGTGGGACTAGCGATGGAGACCCAGTACTTC.

There are a few counts of this clone. The chain combines TRBV6-1 with TRBJ2-7; D is possibly TRBD2 (6 bases). This CDR3 contains 14 residues. V gave up 7 bases and J gave up 0 bases, with 13 bases separating them. CDR1 and CDR2 (germline): MNHNS, SASEGT. In DNA, the CDR3 is TGTGCCAGCAATTCCGACGGGAGCTCCTACGAGCAGTACTTC. It specifies CASNSDGSSYEQYF.

The gene calls are TRBV11-3 and TRBJ2-2; 7 bases are shared with TRBD1. The trim removed 4 bases at V and 2 bases at J, leaving 7 bases unmatched. This CDR3 region has 16 residues. CDR1 SGHNT and CDR2 YENEEA come from the germline V gene. The CDR3 region is CASSSGQEPNTGELFF. CDR3 coding DNA: TGTGCCAGCAGCTCTGGACAGGAACCAAACACCGGGGAGCTGTTTTTT.

This clone was seen more than once but under ten times. V gene TRBV5-1 combines with J gene TRBJ1-1, with D perhaps TRBD1 (5 bases). CDR3 length equals 16 residues. Germline lookup yields CDR1 SGHRS and CDR2 YFSETQ. Deletions cut 4 bases from V and 5 bases from J, with 21 bases between. CDR3: CASSPQFQGGMTEAFF. The CDR3 nucleotides are TGCGCCAGCAGCCCTCAGTTCCAGGGAGGTATGACTGAAGCTTTCTTT.

In its sample, this clone was seen a few times. The J gene is TRBJ2-7, the V gene TRBV5-1; 9 bases are a match to TRBD1. V trimming: 2 bases; J trimming: 2 bases; junction bases outside the gene matches: 5. CDR3 length equals 15 residues. Germline V lookup: CDR1 SGHRS, CDR2 YFSETQ. The CDR3 protein is CASSLPDRGPYEQYF. The CDR3 DNA reads as TGCGCCAGCAGCTTACCGGACAGGGGACCCTACGAGCAGTACTTC.

This clone has more than one count but fewer than ten. Other nucleotide sequences in the sample specify the same CDR3. The CDR3 protein is CASSLEGSYNEQFF. CDR3 coding DNA: TGTGCCAGCAGCTTAGAAGGCAGTTACAATGAGCAGTTCTTC. The chain combines TRBV7-2 with TRBJ2-1; D unresolved. This CDR3 region has 14 residues. CDR1 is SGHTA and CDR2 is FQGNSA in the germline V gene. Trimming stripped 1 base from V and 4 bases from J, with 8 bases between.

This clone was counted only a few times. In DNA, the CDR3 is TGTGCCAGCGAGACTCCTTCTGGAAACACCATATATTTT. Translating it yields CASETPSGNTIYF. This sequence joins TRBV25-1 and TRBJ1-3, with no clear D. Germline CDR1 and CDR2: MGHDK and SYGVNS. Trimming took 8 bases from V and 1 from J, leaving 9 bases between them. This CDR3 region has 13 residues.

The table lists this clone with a few counts. This chain links TRBV7-2 with TRBJ1-3, with D possibly TRBD1 on 6 matching bases. The V and J ends lost 7 bases and 5 bases respectively, with 18 bases between them. The CDR3 length is 15 residues. Germline V lookup: CDR1 SGHTA, CDR2 FQGNSA. The CDR3 nucleotides are TGTGCCAGCATCGAACGAGGGGGGGCGCGAAACACCATATATTTT. This encodes CASIERGGARNTIYF.

The J gene is TRBJ1-4, the V gene TRBV28; 10 positions agree with TRBD1. The germline CDR1 and CDR2 sequences are MDHEN and SYDVKM. This CDR3 is built from 11 residues. The ends lost 6 bases at V and 15 bases at J; junction bases unmatched: 4. The CDR3 nucleotides are TGTGCCAGCAGGGCCGGGACAGGGGTGTTTTTT. The encoded protein is CASRAGTGVFF.

V gene TRBV29-1 combines with J gene TRBJ2-3, with TRBD2 matching 10 bases. The CDR3 is 13 amino acids. The ends lost 6 bases at V and 6 bases at J; junction bases unmatched: 6. In germline, CDR1 is SQVTM, CDR2 ANQGSEA. CDR3 protein: CSVERGGMDTQYF. CDR3 nucleotides: TGCAGCGTCGAGCGGGGGGGCATGGATACGCAGTATTTT.

This clone was seen more than once but under ten times. The chain recombines TRBV11-2 with TRBJ1-6; D is uncertain. The CDR3 covers 12 residues. Germline V gene data show CDR1 as SGHAT and CDR2 as FQNNGV. V was shortened by 4 bases and J by 8 bases, with 6 bases between the two germline ends. The CDR3 here is CASSSNYSPLHF. The CDR3 DNA follows: TGTGCCAGCAGCTCCAACTATTCACCCCTCCACTTT.